This passage covers 3 T cell receptor beta chains from one sample sequenced in a study of shared clonotypes between healthy human individuals. Profiling relied on immunoSEQ multiplex PCR, and the TCRdb table lists in-frame clones only, not all of them. The sample records approximately 2.5 million clones, over 85% being singletons. Material: naive CD4+ T cells from PBMCs. Subset given: CD45RA+ positively selected. The receptors were sampled from a young man in good health. Some clones in this sample may be carry-over from other donors' samples.

The chain carries TRBV5-4 and TRBJ2-1; D gene uncertain. The CDR3 extends over 13 amino acids. Trimming shortened V by 4 bases and J by 7 bases, and 12 bases separated the two germline ends. From germline, CDR1 is SGHNT and CDR2 YYREEE (reference sequence). CDR3 in amino acids: CASSPGPGNEQFF. CDR3 in DNA: TGTGCCAGCAGCCCGGGCCCCGGGAATGAGCAGTTCTTC.

This clone appeared a few times. The chain uses TRBV18 and TRBJ1-1; D is unclear. Between the trimmed V and J ends, which lost 3 bases and 3 bases, there was a span of 11 bases. Germline V CDR1 and CDR2: KGHSH, LQKENI. This CDR3 spans 14 amino acids. Here the CDR3 reads CASSPQRLYTEAFF. In nucleotides, the CDR3 is TGTGCCAGCTCACCGCAGCGTTTGTACACTGAAGCTTTCTTT.

For this clone: The junction departs from the called germline gene at one end, perhaps through a read error. The V call is TRBV27, the J call TRBJ2-7, with D unresolved. Germline V CDR1 and CDR2: MNHEY, SMNVEV (reference sequence). This CDR3 has 14 residues. CDR3 DNA sequence: TGTGCCAGCAGTTTATCCCCAGCCTCCCACGAGCAGTACTTC. It yields the protein CASSLSPASHEQYF.